The T cell receptor beta chain under discussion was sequenced for a study of T-cell reconstitution after alpha-beta-depleted transplantation in children. Study results and caveats: The authors attributed T-cell counts and diversity one year after transplant mostly to newly produced T cells.

The CDR3 covers 13 residues. Looked up from germline, CDR1 is DFQATT and CDR2 is SNEGSKA (reference sequence). Using unique molecular identifiers, the investigators prepared the TCRbeta library. From the PCR reads, TCRdb called clonotypes with MiXCR, one entry per CDR3 protein. The repertoire holds some 840,000 distinct CDR3 sequences, with approximately 15% as singletons. On this clonotype itself: Its target is not known. A much larger clone is a single base away; this may be a read error.

Sequencing was performed on PBMCs, mostly from graft donor cells, taken 360 days after TCRalphabeta/CD19-depleted stem cell transplant. The genes are TRBV20-1 and TRBJ1-1, with D perhaps TRBD1 (5 bases). The sequence came from a male patient between 5 and 17 years old who had a stem cell transplant for acute lymphoblastic leukemia, so the T cells may come from the graft donor. Here the CDR3 DNA reads TGCTGTGCTAGAAGGGGACGTAACACTGAAGCTTTCTTT. Its translation: CCARRGRNTEAFF.